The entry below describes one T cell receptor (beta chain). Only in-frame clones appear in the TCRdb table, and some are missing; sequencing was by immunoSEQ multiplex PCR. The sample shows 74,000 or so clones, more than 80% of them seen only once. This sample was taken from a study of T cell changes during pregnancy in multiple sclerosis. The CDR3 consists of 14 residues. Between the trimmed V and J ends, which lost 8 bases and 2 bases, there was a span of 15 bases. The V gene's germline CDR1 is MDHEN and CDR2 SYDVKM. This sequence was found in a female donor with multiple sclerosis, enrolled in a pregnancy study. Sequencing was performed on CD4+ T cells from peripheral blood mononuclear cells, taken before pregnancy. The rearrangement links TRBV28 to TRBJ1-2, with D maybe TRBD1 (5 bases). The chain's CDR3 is CASHGGLENYGYTF. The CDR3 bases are TGTGCCAGCCACGGGGGTCTGGAGAACTATGGCTACACCTTC.